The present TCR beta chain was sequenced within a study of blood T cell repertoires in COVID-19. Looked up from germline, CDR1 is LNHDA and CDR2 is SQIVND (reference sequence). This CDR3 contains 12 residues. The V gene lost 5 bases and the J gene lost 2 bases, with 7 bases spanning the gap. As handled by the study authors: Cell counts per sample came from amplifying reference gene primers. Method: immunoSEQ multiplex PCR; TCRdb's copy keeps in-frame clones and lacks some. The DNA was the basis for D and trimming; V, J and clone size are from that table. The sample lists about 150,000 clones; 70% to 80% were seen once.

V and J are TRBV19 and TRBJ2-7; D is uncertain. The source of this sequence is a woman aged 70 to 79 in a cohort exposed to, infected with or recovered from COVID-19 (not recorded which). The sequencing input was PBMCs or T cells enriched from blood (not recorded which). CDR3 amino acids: CASSARTYEQYF. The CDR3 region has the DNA TGTGCCAGTAGTGCCAGGACCTACGAGCAGTACTTC.